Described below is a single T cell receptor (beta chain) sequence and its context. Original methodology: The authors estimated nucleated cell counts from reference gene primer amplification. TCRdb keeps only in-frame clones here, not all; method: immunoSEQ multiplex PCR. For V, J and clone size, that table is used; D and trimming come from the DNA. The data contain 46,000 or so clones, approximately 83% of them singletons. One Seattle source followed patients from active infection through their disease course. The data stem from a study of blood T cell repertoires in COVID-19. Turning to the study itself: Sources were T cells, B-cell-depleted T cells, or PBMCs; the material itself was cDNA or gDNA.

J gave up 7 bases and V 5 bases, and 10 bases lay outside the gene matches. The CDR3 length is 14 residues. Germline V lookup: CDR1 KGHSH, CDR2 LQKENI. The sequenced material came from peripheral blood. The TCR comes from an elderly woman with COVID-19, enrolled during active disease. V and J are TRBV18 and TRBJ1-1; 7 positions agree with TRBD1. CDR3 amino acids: CASSTKTGRDEAFF. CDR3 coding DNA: TGTGCCAGCTCAACCAAGACAGGGCGAGATGAAGCTTTCTTT.